One T cell receptor (beta chain) is described in this entry. Its antigen is currently unknown. The data are from a study of beta chain features in type 1 diabetes. The overall study: In age, gender and cell yields, patients were similar to healthy donors. Regarding the study as a whole: PCR might favor shorter templates, equally in patients and controls. Shortening of TCRB CDR3s, moderate but significant, appeared in all four CD4+ subsets of Type 1 diabetes patients.

The authors reverse transcribed all of the isolated RNA, so sequencing captured expressed TCRB transcripts. Libraries were prepared by immunoSEQ multiplex PCR; TCRdb keeps only in-frame clonotypes and omits some of them. The profile shows 40,000 to 45,000 clones, approximately 68% of them singletons. Sequencing was performed on Tregs from blood. The receptor was isolated from a woman under 30 with type 1 diabetes.

The CDR3, as DNA: TGCGCCAGCAGGCCCCCGGGCTCTGGGGCCAACGTCCTGACTTTC. Amino acids: CASRPPGSGANVLTF. The chain carries TRBV5-1 and TRBJ2-6; D gene uncertain. Looked up from germline, CDR1 is SGHRS and CDR2 is YFSETQ. Trimming removed 5 bases at V and 0 bases at J, with 9 bases between. The CDR3 consists of 15 residues.